This TCR beta chain was sequenced in a study of shared clonotypes between healthy human individuals. Measured with immunoSEQ multiplex PCR; TCRdb has only the in-frame clones, and not every one. This table has around 1.4 million clones, about 98.5% appearing once. Sequenced: naive CD4+ T cells sorted from blood. Sample subset: CD45RA+ positively selected. The clonotype comes from a man aged 25-45 years in good health.

Written as DNA, the CDR3 is TGTGCCAGCTCACCGGACTCGGTCGGGGAGCTGTTTTTT. This codes for CASSPDSVGELFF. The V gene is TRBV18, the J gene TRBJ2-2; D may be TRBD2 (5 bases). Trimming took 3 bases from V and 7 from J, leaving 9 bases between them. This CDR3 comprises 13 residues. In germline, CDR1 is KGHSH, CDR2 LQKENI.